This is a list of T cell receptor beta chains from one sample in a study of beta chain features in type 1 diabetes. Profiling relied on immunoSEQ multiplex PCR, and the TCRdb table lists in-frame clones only, not all of them. The data hold tens of thousands of clones, with approximately 70% observed a single time. The source material was Tregs from blood. The receptors come from a woman aged 18-29 years with type 1 diabetes. Each CDR3 is given with its conserved first and last residue. Each record gives: J gene, V gene, D gene, clone size, CDR3 DNA, CDR3 protein. The D gene is left open where the match is weak. Size is omitted from some rows. Given values are once, few, many or a class for expanded clones.

j_gene: TRBJ2-7
v_gene: TRBV7-2
d_gene: TRBD2
abundance: NA
CDR3nt: TGTGCCAGCAGCTTTCGAATAGCGGGAGGGTACGAGCAGTACTTC
CDR3aa: CASSFRIAGGYEQYF

j_gene: TRBJ1-6
v_gene: TRBV10-3
d_gene: NA
abundance: few
CDR3nt: TGTGCCGCTAGCCCAGGGGATCGTGACTCACCCCTCCACTTT
CDR3aa: CAASPGDRDSPLHF

j_gene: TRBJ2-3
v_gene: TRBV7-2
d_gene: TRBD2
abundance: NA
CDR3nt: TGTGCCAGCAGCGCCCAGGTTTACGGGAGGCCCGATACGCAGTATTTT
CDR3aa: CASSAQVYGRPDTQYF

j_gene: TRBJ1-5
v_gene: TRBV7-2
d_gene: NA
abundance: NA
CDR3nt: TGTGCCAGCAGCCAGGACAGAAATCAGCCCCAGCATTTT
CDR3aa: CASSQDRNQPQHF

j_gene: TRBJ2-1
v_gene: TRBV10-3
d_gene: TRBD1
abundance: NA
CDR3nt: TGTGCCACGGGACAGGGGTCTAATGAGCAGTTCTTC
CDR3aa: CATGQGSNEQFF

j_gene: TRBJ2-2
v_gene: TRBV7-9
d_gene: TRBD2
abundance: few
CDR3nt: TGTGCCAGCAGAACTGGACTAGCGGGAGGAGGGGAGCTGTTTTTT
CDR3aa: CASRTGLAGGGELFF

j_gene: TRBJ2-3
v_gene: TRBV30
d_gene: TRBD2
abundance: NA
CDR3nt: TGTGCCTGGAAGGTGGCGGGAGGGGGTACGCAGTATTTT
CDR3aa: CAWKVAGGGTQYF

j_gene: TRBJ1-1
v_gene: TRBV7-9
d_gene: TRBD1
abundance: NA
CDR3nt: TGTGCCAGCAGCGGGGTGGGACAGGGGATTATGGGCACTGAAGCTTTCTTT
CDR3aa: CASSGVGQGIMGTEAFF

j_gene: TRBJ2-3
v_gene: TRBV10-1
d_gene: TRBD2
abundance: NA
CDR3nt: TGCGCCAGCAGTGGTAGCGGGGGGTCAGATACGCAGTATTTT
CDR3aa: CASSGSGGSDTQYF

j_gene: TRBJ1-1
v_gene: TRBV4-3
d_gene: TRBD1
abundance: NA
CDR3nt: TGCGCCAGCAGCCAAGAGACAGGGCGAAACACTGAAGCTTTCTTT
CDR3aa: CASSQETGRNTEAFF

j_gene: TRBJ2-7
v_gene: TRBV5-1
d_gene: TRBD2
abundance: NA
CDR3nt: TGCGCCAGCAGCTTCGCCAGCGGGAGGCTCGGCGAGCAGTACTTC
CDR3aa: CASSFASGRLGEQYF

j_gene: TRBJ2-3
v_gene: TRBV6-1
d_gene: NA
abundance: NA
CDR3nt: TGTGCCAGCAGTGGACAGGGCACAGATACGCAGTATTTT
CDR3aa: CASSGQGTDTQYF

j_gene: TRBJ2-5
v_gene: TRBV30
d_gene: NA
abundance: NA
CDR3nt: TGTGCCTGGAGTGTATCCCCGGAGACCCAGTACTTC
CDR3aa: CAWSVSPETQYF

j_gene: TRBJ2-2
v_gene: TRBV9
d_gene: TRBD2
abundance: NA
CDR3nt: TGTGCCAGCAGCGTAGGGGTTAGCGGGCTCAACACCGGGGAGCTGTTTTTT
CDR3aa: CASSVGVSGLNTGELFF